The source of this TCR beta chain is a study of OX40 agonist ivuxolimab in advanced cancers. Background on the study: An agonistic human IgG2 monoclonal antibody against OX40 (CD134) was given. At doses from 0.01 to 10 mg/kg, patients were given intravenous ivuxolimab every 2 weeks.

Method: immunoSEQ multiplex PCR; TCRdb's copy keeps in-frame clones and lacks some. The sample includes tens of thousands of clones, 84% of them seen just once. Patients were ineligible given autoimmune disease history or systemic immunosuppression. Blood samples were obtained at baseline, cycle 4 day 1, and cycle 7 day 1. Trimming took off 2 bases at V and 2 bases at J, with 16 bases between the two ends. The CDR3 is 17 amino acids. The germline V gene has CDR1 LNHDA and CDR2 SQIVND (reference sequence). This specimen was CD4+ or CD8+ T cells sorted from blood, taken in a trial of the OX40 agonist ivuxolimab. J is TRBJ1-5 and V is TRBV19; D perhaps matches TRBD1 (6 bases). The TCR sequence derives from an adult with an advanced solid tumor such as melanoma, head and neck, liver or kidney cancer. The CDR3, as DNA: TGTGCCAGTAGTATAATGGGGCAGGGGTTGGGCAATCAGCCCCAGCATTTT. This translates into CASSIMGQGLGNQPQHF. The whole variable domain, filled in from reference TRBV19 and TRBJ1-5, reads DGGITQSPKYLFRKEGQNVTLSCEQNLNHDAMYWYRQDPGQGLRLIYYSQIVNDFQKGDIAEGYSVSREKKESFPLTVTSAQKNPTAFYLCASSIMGQGLGNQPQHFGDGTRLSIL.